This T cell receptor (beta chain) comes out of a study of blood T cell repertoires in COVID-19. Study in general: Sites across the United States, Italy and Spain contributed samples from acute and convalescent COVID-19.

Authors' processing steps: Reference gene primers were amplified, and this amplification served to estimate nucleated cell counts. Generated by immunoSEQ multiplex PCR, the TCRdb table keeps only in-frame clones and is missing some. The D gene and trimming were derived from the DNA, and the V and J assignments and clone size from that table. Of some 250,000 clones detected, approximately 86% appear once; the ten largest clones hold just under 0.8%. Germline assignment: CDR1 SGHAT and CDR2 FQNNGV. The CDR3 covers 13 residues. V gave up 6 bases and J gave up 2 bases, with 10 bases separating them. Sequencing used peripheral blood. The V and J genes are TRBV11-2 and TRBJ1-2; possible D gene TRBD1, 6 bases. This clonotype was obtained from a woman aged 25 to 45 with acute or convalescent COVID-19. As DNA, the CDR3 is TGTGCCAGCAGGCCCCAGGGGAACTATGGCTACACCTTC. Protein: CASRPQGNYGYTF.